Sequencing of this TCR beta chain was carried out in a study of CD8+ T cells in alopecia areata. The CDR3 has 16 amino acids. V lost 0 bases to trimming and J lost 4 bases, with 18 bases between them. The germline CDR1 and CDR2 sequences are SQVTM and ANQGSEA. Researchers picked out CD4+ and CD8+ T cells from PBMCs by sorting. It was cDNA, reverse transcribed from extracted RNA, that served as the sequencing template. Data came from immunoSEQ multiplex PCR; TCRdb stores just in-frame clones and leaves some out. The table shows around 120,000 clones, with 55% to 80% occurring only once. Concerning this clone: Its antigen is still unknown.

Study-level points and caveats: Although TCR sharing was seen in mice, sharing across patients was less clear, possibly for HLA-related reasons. Sequencing of scalp samples also captures resident alphabeta T cells of normal skin. Clonality exceeded that of normal scalp in lesional scalp, most notably in alopecia totalis/universalis.

The sample comprised CD4+ T cells sorted from blood. This chain uses TRBV29-1 with TRBJ1-1; possible D gene TRBD1, 6 bases. The receptor was derived from a human donor in good health. The CDR3 DNA sequence: TGCAGCGTTGAAGACAGGGGTGGTAAGGGGAGCACTGAAGCTTTCTTT. Protein sequence: CSVEDRGGKGSTEAFF.